This entry lists 24 T cell receptor beta chains sequenced from one sample in a study of human T cells and chemical hapten exposure. TCRdb recomputed calls from the RACE reads with MiXCR, one row per CDR3 protein. In the table there are tens of thousands of distinct CDR3 sequences, 9.5% to 15% of which are singletons. Time point indicated: patch test 3, about 24 weeks after DPC sensitization. Indicated treatment: therapeutic diphenylcyclopropenone sensitization with weekly scalp DPC. Sequenced material: whole blood, taken in connection with sensitization to the hapten diphenylcyclopropenone (DPC). These receptor sequences come from a man younger than 45 with alopecia areata. Some clones in this sample may be carry-over from other donors' samples.

The rearrangement joins TRBV5-1 to TRBJ2-5, with D hard to call. The CDR3 contains 14 residues. CDR1 SGHRS and CDR2 YFSETQ come from the germline V gene. The V and J ends lost 0 bases and 2 bases respectively, with 8 bases between them. As DNA, the CDR3 is TGCGCCAGCAGCTTGGCGCAAATACAAGAGACCCAGTACTTC. Translation: CASSLAQIQETQYF.

This clonotype was counted a few times. The V call is TRBV15, the J call TRBJ2-1, with D perhaps being TRBD1 or TRBD2 (6 bases each). V gave up 1 base and J gave up 7 bases, with 11 bases separating them. Per the germline V gene, CDR1 is LNHNV and CDR2 is YYDKDF (reference sequence). The length of the CDR3 is 14 residues. CDR3 loop: CATSRVTGRNEQFF. CDR3 in DNA: TGTGCCACCAGCAGAGTCACAGGGAGGAATGAGCAGTTCTTC.

With respect to this clonotype: One base away lies a much larger clone, so this may be a sequencing read error. This sequence joins TRBV20-1 and TRBJ2-5; D gene unclear. The CDR3 loop spans 14 amino acids. Germline CDR1 and CDR2: DFQATT and SNEGSKA (reference sequence). Trimming left V 3 bases short and J 7 bases short, with 18 bases between. CDR3 bases: TGCAGTGCTAGCCGATCTAAGCTCCCTGGGACCCAGTACTTC. This sequence encodes CSASRSKLPGTQYF.

The genes are TRBV4-2 and TRBJ1-1, with no clear D. The germline V and J ends were trimmed by 2 bases and 5 bases, with 6 bases remaining between them. CDR1 and CDR2 (germline): LGHNA, YNFKEQ. This CDR3 is built from 12 residues. In DNA, the CDR3 is TGTGCCAGCAGCCAATTGGGTACTGAAGCTTTCTTT. Protein sequence: CASSQLGTEAFF.

This chain uses TRBV7-9 with TRBJ2-3, with 11 bases fitting TRBD1. V was pared by 5 bases and J by 2 bases, with 3 bases of the junction left unmatched. The CDR3 is 15 residues long. Germline loops: CDR1 SEHNR, CDR2 FQNEAQ (reference sequence). As DNA, the CDR3 is TGTGCCAGCAGCACGGGACAGGGGGACACAGATACGCAGTATTTT. Translated: CASSTGQGDTDTQYF.

Details on this clonotype: The junction differs from germline at one of its ends, possibly a read error. The rearrangement joins TRBV6-2 or TRBV6-3 to TRBJ2-1; 7 bases are a match to TRBD2. Germline-derived CDR1 and CDR2 are MNHEY and SVGEGT. The length of the CDR3 is 15 residues. Here the CDR3 reads CASSYGGDNYSEQFF. CDR3 nucleotide sequence: TGTGCCAGCAGTTACGGGGGGGATAACTACAGTGAGCAGTTCTTC.

This clonotype was seen a few times. The V and J genes are TRBV29-1 and TRBJ2-1; 8 nucleotides agree with TRBD2. CDR1 and CDR2 from the germline V gene are SQVTM and ANQGSEA. The trim removed 8 bases at V and 4 bases at J, leaving 7 bases unmatched. CDR3 length: 13 residues. The CDR3 protein is CSLVAGLYNEQFF. As DNA, the CDR3 is TGCAGCCTTGTAGCGGGGCTTTACAATGAGCAGTTCTTC.

This clonotype has at least ten counts. The gene calls are TRBV28 and TRBJ1-2; TRBD1 might be the D (5 bases). V gave up 9 bases and J gave up 7 bases, with 15 bases separating them. Germline values: CDR1 MDHEN, CDR2 SYDVKM. This CDR3 is 12 amino acids long. The CDR3 coding sequence is TGTGCCAGTACTCTTCAGGGTGGTGGCTACACCTTC. It yields the protein CASTLQGGGYTF.

The chain couples TRBV29-1 to TRBJ2-2; the D gene is possibly TRBD1 (6 bases). From germline, CDR1 is SQVTM and CDR2 ANQGSEA. V dropped 8 bases and J dropped 3 bases, with 16 bases sitting between them. The CDR3 is 14 amino acids. As DNA, the CDR3 is TGCAGCTTCTCCGGGACAAGGGACACCGGGGAGCTGTTTTTT. Its translation: CSFSGTRDTGELFF.

This clonotype appeared many times. This sequence joins TRBV9 and TRBJ2-7, with TRBD2 identical over 10 bases. Per germline, CDR1 SGDLS and CDR2 YYNGEE. The CDR3 sequence is 15 residues long. The V and J ends lost 2 bases and 4 bases, in that order; junction bases with no gene match: 6. CDR3 in amino acids: CASSVNSGGQYEQYF. In DNA form, the CDR3 reads TGTGCCAGCAGCGTCAATAGCGGGGGGCAGTACGAGCAGTACTTC. Full variable domain (rest looked up from reference TRBV9 and TRBJ2-7): DSGVTQTPKHLITATGQRVTLRCSPRSGDLSVYWYQQSLDQGLQFLIQYYNGEERAKGNILERFSAQQFPDLHSELNLSSLELGDSALYFCASSVNSGGQYEQYFGPGTRLTVT.

This clonotype showed up many times. The V and J genes are TRBV20-1 and TRBJ2-2, with TRBD1 as a possible D gene (6 bases). CDR1 is DFQATT and CDR2 is SNEGSKA in the germline V gene (reference sequence). The CDR3 totals 14 residues. The V and J ends lost 6 bases and 3 bases respectively, with 14 bases between them. CDR3 sequence: CSAIRDTHTGELFF. The CDR3, as DNA: TGCAGTGCCATCCGGGACACGCACACCGGGGAGCTGTTTTTT.

This clonotype has just a few counts. V gene TRBV11-1 combines with J gene TRBJ2-4, with a possible D match to TRBD1 (6 bases). Germline-derived CDR1 and CDR2 are SGHAT and FQDESV (reference sequence). The V end was cut by 0 bases, the J end by 15 bases, with 12 bases between. The CDR3 contains 12 residues. The CDR3 DNA follows: TGTGCCAGCAGCTTAGCGGGGGCCCGGCTGTACTTC. Protein sequence: CASSLAGARLYF.

This chain joins TRBV9 and TRBJ2-7, with D possibly TRBD1 on 6 matching bases. Germline CDR1 and CDR2: SGDLS and YYNGEE. Trimming cost V 4 bases and J 10 bases, with 15 bases left between them. The CDR3 has 12 amino acids. CDR3 sequence: CASSRGQGLQYF. CDR3 bases: TGTGCCAGCAGCAGAGGTCAGGGGCTACAGTACTTC.

A note on this clonotype: Its ends do not fully match the called genes, so a read error is possible. The chain joins TRBV12-3 or TRBV12-4 to TRBJ1-6, with TRBD1 matching 12 bases. This CDR3 has 18 residues. As DNA, the CDR3 is TGTGCCAGCAAAACCGGGACAGGGGGCATCTCCTATAAATCACCCCTCCACTTT. It is translated as CASKTGTGGISYKSPLHF.

This clonotype has a count of ten or more. The chain links TRBV6-5 to TRBJ2-1; a possible D gene is TRBD1 (6 bases). The CDR3 loop spans 16 amino acids. CDR1 MNHEY and CDR2 SVGAGI come from the germline V gene. V lost 4 bases and J 4 bases, leaving 17 bases between the germline ends. The CDR3 bases are TGTGCCAGCAGTTTACAGGGTCTCCGGACGTACAATGAGCAGTTCTTC. Protein sequence: CASSLQGLRTYNEQFF.

This clonotype was observed a handful of times. V usage is TRBV29-1 and J usage is TRBJ1-1; tentative D call: TRBD1 (5 bases). From germline, CDR1 is SQVTM and CDR2 ANQGSEA. The CDR3 consists of 12 residues. The V end was cut by 4 bases, the J end by 11 bases, with 17 bases between. For the CDR3, the DNA is TGCAGCGTTGGTGGCAGGGCTGTTGAGGCTTTCTTT. It codes for CSVGGRAVEAFF.

This clonotype has at least ten counts. The chain carries TRBV7-2 and TRBJ2-2, with 8 bases identical to TRBD1. This CDR3 spans 15 amino acids. The germline V gene encodes CDR1 SGHTA and CDR2 FQGNSA. V gave up 5 bases and J gave up 6 bases; unmatched junction bases: 8. Here the CDR3 reads CASSQWTGSAGELFF. The CDR3 coding sequence is TGTGCCAGCAGCCAATGGACAGGGTCCGCCGGGGAGCTGTTTTTT. Drawing the rest from reference TRBV7-2 and TRBJ2-2, the complete variable domain is GAGVSQSPSNKVTEKGKDVELRCDPISGHTALYWYRQSLGQGLEFLIYFQGNSAPDKSGLPSDRFSAERTGGSVSTLTIQRTQQEDSAVYLCASSQWTGSAGELFFGEGSRLTVL.

This clonotype was seen a few times. The V and J genes are TRBV6-4 and TRBJ1-1, with D hard to call. Germline V gene data show CDR1 as MRHNA and CDR2 as SNTAGT. V was cut by 6 bases and J by 1 base, with 9 bases left in between. The CDR3 contains 13 residues. DNA for the CDR3: TGTGCCAGCAGGAAGGACTGGAACACTGAAGCTTTCTTT. Translated, it gives CASRKDWNTEAFF.

This clonotype was seen at least ten times. The chain employs TRBV28 and TRBJ2-4; the match to TRBD1 covers 11 bases. CDR1 is MDHEN, CDR2 SYDVKM, per germline. CDR3 size: 14 residues. The trim removed 3 bases at V and 7 bases at J, leaving 2 bases unmatched. In nucleotides, the CDR3 is TGTGCCAGCAGTTTTCGGGACAGGGGGAACATTCAGTACTTC. Translation: CASSFRDRGNIQYF.

This clonotype was recorded at least ten times. The junction differs from germline at one of its ends, possibly a read error. DNA for the CDR3: TGCAGTGCTAGAGGAGGCGGGACCTCCCACGAGCAGTACTTC. Residues: CSARGGGTSHEQYF. The gene calls are TRBV20-1 and TRBJ2-7; D is perhaps TRBD2 (6 bases). Germline CDR1 reads DFQATT; CDR2 reads SNEGSKA (reference sequence). The CDR3 is made up of 14 amino acids.

J is TRBJ1-1 and V is TRBV20-1, with 9 nucleotides matching TRBD1. The V and J ends lost 5 bases and 5 bases, in that order; junction bases with no gene match: 3. This CDR3 is 12 amino acids long. CDR1 and CDR2 from the germline V gene are DFQATT and SNEGSKA (reference sequence). CDR3 region: CSALQGATEAFF. In nucleotides, the CDR3 is TGCAGTGCTTTACAGGGGGCAACTGAAGCTTTCTTT.

This clonotype was detected a few times. The chain couples TRBV7-3 to TRBJ1-6, with D unresolved. The CDR3 spans 16 residues. CDR1 and CDR2 (germline): SGHTA, FQGTGA. The V and J ends lost 3 bases and 0 bases respectively, with 9 bases between them. DNA of the CDR3: TGTGCCAGCAGCTTGGGAAGAAACTCCTATAATTCACCCCTCCACTTT. Its translation: CASSLGRNSYNSPLHF. Full variable domain (remainder filled in from reference TRBV7-3 and TRBJ1-6): GAGVSQTPSNKVTEKGKYVELRCDPISGHTALYWYRQSLGQGPEFLIYFQGTGAADDSGLPNDRFFAVRPEGSVSTLKIQRTERGDSAVYLCASSLGRNSYNSPLHFGNGTRLTVT.

This clonotype was counted only a few times. The V call is TRBV7-9, the J call TRBJ1-4; D gene ambiguous. This CDR3 comprises 14 residues. V was trimmed by 3 bases and J by 4 bases, leaving 9 bases between them. Germline CDR1 reads SEHNR; CDR2 reads FQNEAQ (reference sequence). For the CDR3, the DNA is TGTGCCAGCAGCTTTACCAGTGGTAATGAAAAACTGTTTTTT. Protein: CASSFTSGNEKLFF.

This clonotype was observed a single time. The chain combines TRBV28 with TRBJ1-2; no clear D. The CDR3 is made up of 12 amino acids. Per the germline V gene, CDR1 is MDHEN and CDR2 is SYDVKM. Trimming removed 7 bases from V and 1 base from J, with 7 bases in between. The CDR3 DNA is TGTGCCAGCATGTCGATTAACTATGGCTACACCTTC. Residues: CASMSINYGYTF.